These 16 T cell receptor beta chains share one sample of origin, sequenced in a study of shared clonotypes between healthy human individuals (dated by TCRdb to about 2020). Receptors were amplified or captured by the immunoSEQ multiplex PCR assay. The table was pulled from immuneACCESS by TCRdb, which kept in-frame rearrangements only. Such tables lose some clones; where checked, under half of the loss comes from unresolved V genes, and the rest has no known cause. The sample records a few million clones, almost 96% of which are singletons. The ten largest clones capture around 0.13% of the sample. Material: naive CD4+ T cells sorted from blood. This sample's cell subset or site label indicates: CD45RA+ positively selected. Source of these receptors: a man aged 18 to 35 in good health.

The chain employs TRBV6-5 and TRBJ1-2; D unclear. The germline V gene has CDR1 MNHEY and CDR2 SVGAGI. The CDR3 extends over 13 amino acids. Deletions cut 2 bases from V and 9 bases from J, with 13 bases between. CDR3 DNA sequence: TGTGCCAGCAGTTACAGGGTCGGGGATAGCTACACCTTC. The encoded protein is CASSYRVGDSYTF.

Concerning this clone: Other DNA sequences in this specimen translate into the identical CDR3. The chain couples TRBV18 to TRBJ2-2, with 8 bases fitting TRBD1. CDR3 size: 14 residues. Germline V lookup: CDR1 KGHSH, CDR2 LQKENI. V shed 6 bases, J shed 2 bases, and the junction held 2 bases outside the gene matches. CDR3 in amino acids: CASSGTGNTGELFF. Here the CDR3 DNA reads TGTGCCAGCTCCGGGACAGGAAACACCGGGGAGCTGTTTTTT. Using reference TRBV18 and TRBJ2-2 for the parts outside the CDR3, the full variable domain is NAGVMQNPRHLVRRRGQEARLRCSPMKGHSHVYWYRQLPEEGLKFMVYLQKENIIDESGMPKERFSAEFPKEGPSILRIQQVVRGDSAAYFCASSGTGNTGELFFGEGSRLTVL.

V gene TRBV7-3 combines with J gene TRBJ1-1; TRBD1 matches at 7 bases. J was trimmed by 3 bases and V by 5 bases; bases with no gene match: 3. The CDR3 contains 13 residues. Germline CDR1 SGHTA, CDR2 FQGTGA. In DNA form, the CDR3 reads TGTGCCAGCAGCGAACAGGGGTACACTGAAGCTTTCTTT. It translates to CASSEQGYTEAFF.

As concerns this clone: Distinct nucleotide sequences in the sample also encode this CDR3. V and J are TRBV5-1 and TRBJ2-5; 7 bases match TRBD1. Germline CDR1 SGHRS, CDR2 YFSETQ. The CDR3 is made up of 13 amino acids. V dropped 0 bases and J dropped 5; count of bases not matched to a gene: 1. The CDR3 DNA sequence: TGCGCCAGCAGCTTGGGAGGGGGCGAGACCCAGTACTTC. Its translation: CASSLGGGETQYF.

The rearrangement uses TRBV7-3 and TRBJ2-7; possibly TRBD2 for D (5 bases). CDR3 length: 16 amino acids. CDR1 is SGHTA and CDR2 is FQGTGA in the germline V gene. V lost 5 bases to trimming and J lost 0 bases, with 17 bases between them. CDR3 sequence reads: CASSPTSDRGSYEQYF. The CDR3 DNA sequence: TGTGCCAGCAGCCCGACGAGCGACCGGGGCTCCTACGAGCAGTACTTC.

The genes are TRBV5-1 and TRBJ1-2; D is perhaps TRBD1 (6 bases). The length of the CDR3 is 15 residues. CDR1 is SGHRS and CDR2 is YFSETQ in the germline V gene. Trimming took off 3 bases at V and 3 bases at J, with 15 bases between the two ends. CDR3 residues: CASSYEGGPDYGYTF. CDR3 bases: TGCGCCAGCAGCTACGAGGGGGGGCCTGACTATGGCTACACCTTC.

V is TRBV18 and J is TRBJ1-5; D is undetermined. V was cut by 6 bases and J by 5 bases, with 17 bases left in between. The CDR3 runs to 15 residues. Per germline, CDR1 KGHSH and CDR2 LQKENI. This CDR3 reads CASSPTGLGDQPQHF. The CDR3 coding sequence is TGTGCCAGCTCCCCCACCGGTTTGGGCGATCAGCCCCAGCATTTT.

V and J are TRBV18 and TRBJ2-4; D may be TRBD2 (5 bases). This CDR3 has 14 amino acids. The V gene lost 6 bases and the J gene lost 1 base, with 10 bases spanning the gap. Germline CDR1 is KGHSH and CDR2 is LQKENI. CDR3 DNA sequence: TGTGCCAGCTCGTACGGGGTGGCCAAAAACATTCAGTACTTC. Its protein is CASSYGVAKNIQYF.

The chain has TRBV30 and TRBJ1-3; D not certain. Trimming left V 1 base short and J 0 bases short, with 10 bases between. The CDR3 is 15 residues long. Germline loops: CDR1 GTSNPN, CDR2 SVGIG (reference sequence). The CDR3, as DNA: TGTGCCTGGAGTGGGATGGGAACCTCTGGAAACACCATATATTTT. It codes for CAWSGMGTSGNTIYF.

V usage is TRBV6-1 and J usage is TRBJ2-1; D could derive from TRBD1 or TRBD2 (5 bases each). Trimming left V 4 bases short and J 10 bases short, with 11 bases between. The germline V gene encodes CDR1 MNHNS and CDR2 SASEGT. The length of the CDR3 is 12 residues. The CDR3 here is CASSGGFREQFF. CDR3 coding DNA: TGTGCCAGCAGTGGGGGGTTCAGGGAGCAGTTCTTC.

CDR3 nucleotides: TGTGCCTGGAAGCAAGGGGGCGAAGCTTTCTTT. Translating it yields CAWKQGGEAFF. This chain uses TRBV30 with TRBJ1-1, with 7 bases identical to TRBD1. This CDR3 contains 11 residues. The germline gives CDR1 GTSNPN, CDR2 SVGIG (reference sequence). Losses at the gene ends were 4 bases for V and 8 bases for J; bases not matched to a gene: 4.

J is TRBJ2-7 and V is TRBV28; 8 bases agree with TRBD1. J lost 3 bases, V lost 5 bases, and 6 bases had no gene match. The CDR3 runs to 14 residues. Looked up from germline, CDR1 is MDHEN and CDR2 is SYDVKM. The CDR3 loop reads CASSSLQGDYEQYF. The CDR3 DNA sequence: TGTGCCAGCAGTAGTTTACAGGGGGACTACGAGCAGTACTTC. The full variable domain, its missing parts supplied by reference TRBV28 and TRBJ2-7, is DVKVTQSSRYLVKRTGEKVFLECVQDMDHENMFWYRQDPGLGLRLIYFSYDVKMKEKGDIPEGYSVSREKKERFSLILESASTNQTSMYLCASSSLQGDYEQYFGPGTRLTVT.

The CDR3 region has the DNA TGTGCCAGCAGCTCCCGGGACGGAGGTTCCTGGAAGTATTTT. Translated, it gives CASSSRDGGSWKYF. The chain is built from TRBV7-2 and TRBJ2-3, with D perhaps assigned TRBD1 or TRBD2 (5 bases each). Germline CDR1 and CDR2: SGHTA and FQGNSA. The CDR3 sequence is 14 residues long. Trimming shortened V by 4 bases and J by 13 bases, and 21 bases separated the two germline ends.

V is TRBV28 and J is TRBJ2-3; 9 bases map to TRBD2. The CDR3 consists of 15 residues. The V gene end was trimmed by 6 bases and the J gene end by 4 bases; junction bases not matched to a gene: 8. The germline V gene has CDR1 MDHEN and CDR2 SYDVKM. The CDR3 loop is CASSPGAGGPDTQYF. CDR3 DNA: TGTGCCAGCAGCCCAGGGGCGGGGGGGCCAGATACGCAGTATTTT. Combining the CDR3 with reference TRBV28 and TRBJ2-3 gives the whole variable domain DVKVTQSSRYLVKRTGEKVFLECVQDMDHENMFWYRQDPGLGLRLIYFSYDVKMKEKGDIPEGYSVSREKKERFSLILESASTNQTSMYLCASSPGAGGPDTQYFGPGTRLTVL.

The chain combines TRBV11-2 with TRBJ2-1; TRBD2 aligns across 9 bases. This CDR3 is built from 17 residues. V gave up 1 base and J gave up 5 bases; unmatched junction bases: 9. The germline V gene encodes CDR1 SGHAT and CDR2 FQNNGV. CDR3 amino acids: CASSLGILLAGNNEQFF. CDR3 sequence (DNA): TGTGCCAGCAGCTTAGGCATTCTTCTAGCGGGGAACAATGAGCAGTTCTTC.

J is TRBJ2-1 and V is TRBV18; possibly TRBD1 or TRBD2 for D (6 bases each). V lost 0 bases and J lost 9, with 9 bases in between. In germline, CDR1 is KGHSH, CDR2 LQKENI. The CDR3 extends over 13 amino acids. The CDR3 spells CASSPPGGTEQFF. The CDR3 DNA sequence: TGTGCCAGCTCACCACCAGGGGGGACTGAGCAGTTCTTC.